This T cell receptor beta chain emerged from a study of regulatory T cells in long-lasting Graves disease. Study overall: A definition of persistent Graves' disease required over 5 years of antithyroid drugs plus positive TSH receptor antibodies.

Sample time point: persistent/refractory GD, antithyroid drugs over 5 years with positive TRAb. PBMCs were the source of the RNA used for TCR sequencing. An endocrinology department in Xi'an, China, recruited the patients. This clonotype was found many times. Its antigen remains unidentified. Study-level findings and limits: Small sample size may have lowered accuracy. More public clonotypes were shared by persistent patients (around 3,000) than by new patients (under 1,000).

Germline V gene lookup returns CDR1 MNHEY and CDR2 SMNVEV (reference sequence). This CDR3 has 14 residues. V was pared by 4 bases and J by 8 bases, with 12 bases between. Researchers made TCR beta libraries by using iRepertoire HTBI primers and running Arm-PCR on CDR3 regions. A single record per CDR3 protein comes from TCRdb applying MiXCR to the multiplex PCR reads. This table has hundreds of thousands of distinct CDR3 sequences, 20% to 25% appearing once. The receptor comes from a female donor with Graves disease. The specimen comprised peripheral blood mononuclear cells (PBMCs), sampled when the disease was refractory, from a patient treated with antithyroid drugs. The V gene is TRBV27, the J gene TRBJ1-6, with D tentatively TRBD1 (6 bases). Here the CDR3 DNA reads TGTGCCAGCAGTTGGACAGCTTCCGATTCACCCCTCCACTTT. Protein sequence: CASSWTASDSPLHF.